This T cell receptor (beta chain) was observed in a study of blood T cells in healthy people across ages. Primers used in a second PCR of about 7 to 12 cycles were a sample-barcoded 5' primer and a J-beta primer mix. A template-switch adaptor containing 12 random nucleotides labeled each cDNA molecule. MiXCR, run by TCRdb on the 5' RACE reads, gives a single entry per CDR3 protein. The sample lists more than 650,000 distinct CDR3 sequences, roughly 53% occurring once. General study points: Estimated diversity that came from one million T cells was considered an underestimate.

Points on this clonotype: Its matching antigen is unknown.

The receptor was isolated from an elderly man in good health. Sequencing was carried out using blood.

The CDR3: CATSPRKEGNQPQHF. Here the CDR3 DNA reads TGTGCCACCAGCCCGAGGAAGGAAGGGAATCAGCCCCAGCATTTT. This chain links TRBV15 with TRBJ1-5, with D unclear. Germline lookup yields CDR1 LNHNV and CDR2 YYDKDF (reference sequence). This CDR3 spans 15 amino acids. The V gene lost 5 bases and the J gene lost 4 bases, with 15 bases spanning the gap. The whole variable domain, remainder taken from reference TRBV15 and TRBJ1-5, is DAMVIQNPRYQVTQFGKPVTLSCSQTLNHNVMYWYQQKSSQAPKLLFHYYDKDFNNEADTPDNFQSRRPNTSFCFLDIRSPGLGDTAMYLCATSPRKEGNQPQHFGDGTRLSIL.